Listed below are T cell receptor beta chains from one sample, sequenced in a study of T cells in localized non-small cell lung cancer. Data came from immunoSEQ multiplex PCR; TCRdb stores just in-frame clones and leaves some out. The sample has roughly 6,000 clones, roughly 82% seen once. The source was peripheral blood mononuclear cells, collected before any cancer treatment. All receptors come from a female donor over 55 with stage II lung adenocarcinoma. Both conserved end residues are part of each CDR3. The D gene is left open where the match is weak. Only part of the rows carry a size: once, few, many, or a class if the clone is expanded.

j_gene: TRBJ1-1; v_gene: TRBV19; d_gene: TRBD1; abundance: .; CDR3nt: TGTGCCAGTAGTCCGGGGGACAGGGGCGGCACTGAAGCTTTCTTT; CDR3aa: CASSPGDRGGTEAFF
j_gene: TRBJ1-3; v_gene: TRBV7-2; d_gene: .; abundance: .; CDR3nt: TGTGCCAGCAGCCCCCGGCGGGGGGGTACTGGAAACACCATATATTTT; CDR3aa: CASSPRRGGTGNTIYF
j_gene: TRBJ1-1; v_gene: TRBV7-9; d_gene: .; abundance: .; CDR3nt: TGTGCCAGCAGCCCCGGGAACGGGAACACTGAAGCTTTCTTT; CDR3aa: CASSPGNGNTEAFF
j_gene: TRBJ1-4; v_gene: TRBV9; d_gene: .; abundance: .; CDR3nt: TGTGCCAGCAGCGTGGTTGACAGTAATGAAAAACTGTTTTTT; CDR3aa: CASSVVDSNEKLFF
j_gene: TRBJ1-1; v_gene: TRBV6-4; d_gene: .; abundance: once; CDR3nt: TGTGCCAGCAGCCAGGGCTACGACACTGAAGCTTTCTTT; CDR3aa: CASSQGYDTEAFF
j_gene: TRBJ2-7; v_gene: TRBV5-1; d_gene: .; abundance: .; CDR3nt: TGCGCCAGCAGCTTGCAAGGGCAGCTCTCAGAGCAGTACTTC; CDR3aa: CASSLQGQLSEQYF
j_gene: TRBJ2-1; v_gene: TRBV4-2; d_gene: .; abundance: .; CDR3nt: TGTGCCAGCAGCCAAGATTCGGCCGACCTCTACAATGAGCAGTTCTTC; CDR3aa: CASSQDSADLYNEQFF
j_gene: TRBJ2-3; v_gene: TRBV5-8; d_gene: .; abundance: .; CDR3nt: TGTGCCAGCAGCTTAGGCCGAGGGGGCACAGATACGCAGTATTTT; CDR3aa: CASSLGRGGTDTQYF
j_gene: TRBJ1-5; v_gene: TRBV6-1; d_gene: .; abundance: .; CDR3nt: TGTGCCAGCAGCCTGGACACTGTTCAGCCCCAGCATTTT; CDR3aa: CASSLDTVQPQHF
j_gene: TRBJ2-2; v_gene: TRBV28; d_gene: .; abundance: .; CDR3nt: TGTGCCAGCAGTTTAGGTAACACCGGGGAGCTGTTTTTT; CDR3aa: CASSLGNTGELFF
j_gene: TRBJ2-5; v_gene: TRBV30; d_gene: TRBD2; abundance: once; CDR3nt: TGTGCCTGGAGTGGACTAGCGGGATTTGAGACCCAGTACTTC; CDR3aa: CAWSGLAGFETQYF
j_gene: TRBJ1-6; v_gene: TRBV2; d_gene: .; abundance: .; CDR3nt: TGTGCCAGCAGTGGGCAGACTGCTAATTCACCCCTCCACTTT; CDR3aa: CASSGQTANSPLHF
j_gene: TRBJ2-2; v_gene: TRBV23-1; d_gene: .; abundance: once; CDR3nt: TGCGCCAGCAGTTTCCAGGTGAACACCGGGGAGCTGTTTTTT; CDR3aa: CASSFQVNTGELFF
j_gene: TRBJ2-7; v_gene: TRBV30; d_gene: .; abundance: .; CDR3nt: TGTGCCTGGAGTCGGAGCGGCTACGAGCAGTACTTC; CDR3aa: CAWSRSGYEQYF
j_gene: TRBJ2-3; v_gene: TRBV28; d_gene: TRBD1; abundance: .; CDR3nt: TGTGCCAGCAGTTCCGGGACAGGCATCACAGATACGCAGTATTTT; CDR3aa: CASSSGTGITDTQYF
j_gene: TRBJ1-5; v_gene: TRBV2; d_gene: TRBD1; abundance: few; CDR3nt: TGTGCCAGCAGTAACAGGGGTAGCAATCAGCCCCAGCATTTT; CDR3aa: CASSNRGSNQPQHF
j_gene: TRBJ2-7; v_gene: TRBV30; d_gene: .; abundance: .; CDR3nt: TGTGCCTGGAGTGTGGGGCACGAGCAGTACTTC; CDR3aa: CAWSVGHEQYF
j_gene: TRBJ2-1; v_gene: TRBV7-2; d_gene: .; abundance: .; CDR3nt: TGTGCCAGCAGCTTACTCGGGAGTGAGCAGTTCTTC; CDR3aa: CASSLLGSEQFF
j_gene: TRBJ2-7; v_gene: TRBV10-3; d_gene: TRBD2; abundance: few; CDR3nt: TGTGCCATCAGTGACCGAGGGCGGGAGTACTACGAGCAGTACTTC; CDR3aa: CAISDRGREYYEQYF
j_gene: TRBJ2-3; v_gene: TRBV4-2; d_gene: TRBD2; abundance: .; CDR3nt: TGTGCCAGCAGCCAAGGGCCCGGGAGGACTAGCGGGCGCACAGATACGCAGTATTTT; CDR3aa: CASSQGPGRTSGRTDTQYF
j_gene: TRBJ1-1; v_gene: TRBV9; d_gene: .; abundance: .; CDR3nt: TGTGCCAGCAGCGTAGTATCCGCGCGGAACACTGAAGCTTTCTTT; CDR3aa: CASSVVSARNTEAFF
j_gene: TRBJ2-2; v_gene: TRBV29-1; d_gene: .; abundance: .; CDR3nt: TGCAGCGTCTGGAACACCGGGGAGCTGTTTTTT; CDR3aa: CSVWNTGELFF
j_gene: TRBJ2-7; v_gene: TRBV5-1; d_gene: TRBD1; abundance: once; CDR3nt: TGCGCCAGCAGCTTGCCGACGGGACAGGGGGACGAGCAGTACTTC; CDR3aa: CASSLPTGQGDEQYF
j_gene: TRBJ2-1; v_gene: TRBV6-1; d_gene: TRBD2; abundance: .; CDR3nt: TGTGCCAGCAGTGAATTAAGCGGGAGCTACAATGAGCAGTTCTTC; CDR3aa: CASSELSGSYNEQFF
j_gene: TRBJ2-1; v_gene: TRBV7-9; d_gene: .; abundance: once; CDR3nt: TGTGCCAGCAGCCCCCCCCGGGACAATGAGCAGTTCTTC; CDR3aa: CASSPPRDNEQFF
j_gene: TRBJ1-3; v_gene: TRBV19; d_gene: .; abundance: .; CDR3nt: TGTGCCAGTAAAGGGGCCGGGAATGAAAACACCATATATTTT; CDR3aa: CASKGAGNENTIYF
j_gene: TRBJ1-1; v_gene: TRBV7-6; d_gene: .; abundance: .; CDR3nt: TGTGCCAGCAGCTCCGTTACCGCGAACACTGAAGCTTTCTTT; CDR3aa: CASSSVTANTEAFF
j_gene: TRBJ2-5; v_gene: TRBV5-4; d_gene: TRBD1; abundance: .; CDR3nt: TGTGCCAGCAGCTTGGAGGGACAGGGAGGCGAGACCCAGTACTTC; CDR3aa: CASSLEGQGGETQYF
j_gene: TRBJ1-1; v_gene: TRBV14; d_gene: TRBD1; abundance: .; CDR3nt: TGTGCCAGCAGCCAAGCCGGGACAGGGGAAAGGAACACTGAAGCTTTCTTT; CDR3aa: CASSQAGTGERNTEAFF
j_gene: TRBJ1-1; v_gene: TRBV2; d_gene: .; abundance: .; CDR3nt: TGTGCCAGCAGTGAGACAGGCGCTGAAGCTTTCTTT; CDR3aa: CASSETGAEAFF
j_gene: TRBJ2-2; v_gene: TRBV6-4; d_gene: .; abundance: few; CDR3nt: TGTGCCAGCAGTGAGCGGGAAACCGGGGAGCTGTTTTTT; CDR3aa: CASSERETGELFF
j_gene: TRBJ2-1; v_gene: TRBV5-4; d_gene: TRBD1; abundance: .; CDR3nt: TGTGCCAGCTCTGCCGGGACAGGAGAGTACAATGAGCAGTTCTTC; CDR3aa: CASSAGTGEYNEQFF
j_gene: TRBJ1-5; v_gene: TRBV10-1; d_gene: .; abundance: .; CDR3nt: TGCGCCAGCAGTGAAGGGCTCAATCAGCCCCAGCATTTT; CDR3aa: CASSEGLNQPQHF
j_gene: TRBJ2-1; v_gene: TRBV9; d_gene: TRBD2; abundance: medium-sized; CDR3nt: TGTGCCAGCAGCGCCGAACAAAGGACTAGCTATGGATATGAGCAGTTCTTC; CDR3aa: CASSAEQRTSYGYEQFF
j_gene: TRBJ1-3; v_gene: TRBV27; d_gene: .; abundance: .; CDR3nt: TGTGCCAGCAGTTTATCTTACGGGTACTCTGGAAACACCATATATTTT; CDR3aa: CASSLSYGYSGNTIYF
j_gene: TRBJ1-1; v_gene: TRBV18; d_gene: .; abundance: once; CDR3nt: TGTGCCAGCTCACCAGGGGCCGGCCGGGCTGAAGCTTTCTTT; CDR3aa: CASSPGAGRAEAFF
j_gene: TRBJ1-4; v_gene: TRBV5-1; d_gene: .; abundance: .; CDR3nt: TGCGCCAGCAGCCCGGGACGCGGGGGAACTAATGAAAAACTGTTTTTT; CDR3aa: CASSPGRGGTNEKLFF
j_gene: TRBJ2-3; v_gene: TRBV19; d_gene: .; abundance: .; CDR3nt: TGTGCCAGTAGTCCCCCGGGGGACACAGATACGCAGTATTTT; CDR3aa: CASSPPGDTDTQYF
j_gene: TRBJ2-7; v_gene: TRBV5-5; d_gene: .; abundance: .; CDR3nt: TGTGCCAGCAGCATAAGGGACCGGGACGTCAGAAACGAGCAGTACTTC; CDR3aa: CASSIRDRDVRNEQYF
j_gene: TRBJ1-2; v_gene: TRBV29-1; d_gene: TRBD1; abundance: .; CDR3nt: TGCAGCGCCGGTACAGGGGCGAACTATGGCTACACCTTC; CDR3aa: CSAGTGANYGYTF
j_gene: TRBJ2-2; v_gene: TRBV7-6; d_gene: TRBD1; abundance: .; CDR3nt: TGTGCCAGCAGCTTGGTGACAGGGGGGAACACCGGGGAGCTGTTTTTT; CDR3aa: CASSLVTGGNTGELFF
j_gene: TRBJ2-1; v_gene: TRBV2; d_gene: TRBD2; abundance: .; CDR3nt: TGTGCCACCCCAACTAGCGGGGTTTACAATGAGCAGTTCTTC; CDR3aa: CATPTSGVYNEQFF